This record covers a single TCR beta chain. Data came from immunoSEQ multiplex PCR; TCRdb stores just in-frame clones and leaves some out. The table lists some 300,000 clones, about 90% of them singletons. Germline V gene sequence: CDR1 WSHSY, CDR2 SAAADI. The CDR3 is 18 amino acids. V lost 6 bases to trimming and J lost 2 bases; unmatched junction nucleotides: 13. This entry is derived from a study of blood T cell repertoires in COVID-19. Cohort 3 donors were reported recovered after two negative PCRs, clearance, or symptom resolution. This TCR was sampled from a woman aged 30 to 39 who had recovered from COVID-19. The chain recombines TRBV10-2 with TRBJ1-3, with 10 bases matching TRBD1. The sequencing input was PBMCs or T cells enriched from blood (not recorded which). CDR3 region: CASSLNSPDRGPGNTIYF. CDR3 coding DNA: TGCGCCAGCAGCCTTAATTCTCCCGACAGGGGGCCTGGAAACACCATATATTTT.